This T cell receptor beta chain emerged from a study of shared T cell receptors in the human thymus (dated by TCRdb to about 2021). For the study in its entirety: The study examined how self-reactive, shared T-cell receptor alpha chains are generated in the human thymus.

CDR1 and CDR2 are read off the germline V gene as MNHNS and SASEGT. V is clipped by 8 bases and J by 0 bases, and the sequence between their germline boundaries is 10 bases long. Inclusive of the bounding cysteine and phenylalanine, the CDR3 is 14 residues long. Here the CDR3 DNA is all that survives: 42 bases in frame from base 1. Of note for this clone: Its antigen is still unknown. Base qualities are missing; no much larger clone stands one base away.

Libraries were constructed by the immunoSEQ multiplex PCR assay. The clones in this table, taken by TCRdb from immuneACCESS, are in-frame only. Not every clone is retained; where verified, under half of the shortfall comes from an unresolved V gene, and the cause of the rest is unknown. The sample table lists some 720,000 clones, more than 75% of them with a count of one. The top ten hold about 0.01% of the sample. The data also belong to a second study, concerning human thymus T cells. Per the second study: In Finland, the donors were immunologically healthy infants who were having open corrective cardiac surgery for congenital heart defects. Thymus tissue was obtained as surgical resects removed during corrective cardiac surgery. Usage of V and J gene segments appeared to be biased in both the thymic and the peripheral blood repertoires. The related research found that thymic TCR repertoires overlapped highly between unrelated individuals. The study described the TCR alpha and beta repertoires in under 10 infant thymus samples and a few matching peripheral blood samples. Donor ages ranging from about 6 to 250 days were recorded, and more than 5 male and a couple of female infants were included in the cohort. Thymocytes were released mechanically from tissue and stored at -70 °C as pellets of roughly 9-31 million cells. A QIAsymphony instrument was used to extract genomic DNA from the frozen cell pellets. TCRB and TCRAD loci were amplified from a standardized quantity of quality-controlled genomic DNA using the immunoSEQ multiplex PCR assay. The amplicons covered the V(D)J region and were long enough to include the CDR3 and to identify the V and J genes. Through the commercial immunoSEQ service, the amplicons were sequenced on an Illumina platform. Corrections for primer bias and sequencing errors followed previously described methods, while TCRAD and TCRB definitions were based on the IMGT database. Analysis of the repertoires was done with immunoSEQ Analyzer 3.0 and VDJTools and included basic statistics, V/J segment usage, diversity estimates, rarefaction and pairwise overlap. Diversity was estimated with Chao1, ChaoE, Efron-Thisted, Shannon and inverse Simpson indices, and also on datasets down-sampled to the smallest sample. Repertoire overlap used strict matching of CDR3 nucleotide sequence, V gene and J gene, with Jaccard-based multidimensional scaling clustering. On average, thymus samples gave 650,000 to 1,000,000 unique TCRB clonotypes, whereas blood samples gave roughly 80,000.

The sequence links TRBV6-1 to TRBJ1-4; the D gene remains uncertain. This clonotype was obtained from a boy under three years old with a congenital heart defect. Donor details come from another sample of the same person, matched by shared clones. Sequenced input: thymocytes. The CDR3 protein: CASLSYATNEKLFF. The bases read TGTGCCAGCTTATCCTATGCAACTAATGAAAAACTGTTTTTT.